The 26 T cell receptor beta chains below were found in one sample sequenced in a study of neoadjuvant anti-PD-1 for oral cavity cancer. The assay was immunoSEQ multiplex PCR, and TCRdb's table has in-frame clones only and misses some. The sample yields around 12,000 clones, approximately 66% seen once. The specimen comprised PBMCs, sampled before nivolumab (anti-PD-1) treatment. These receptors originate from a person between 40 and 85 years old with oral cavity squamous cell carcinoma.

V is TRBV5-1 and J is TRBJ2-4; TRBD2 matches at 13 bases. Germline trimming cut 0 bases from V and 1 base from J; bases unmatched to any gene: 7. The CDR3 has 19 residues. Per germline, CDR1 SGHRS and CDR2 YFSETQ. The CDR3 protein is CASSLDRTSGRVAKNIQYF. CDR3 coding DNA: TGCGCCAGCAGCTTGGATCGGACTAGCGGGAGAGTGGCCAAAAACATTCAGTACTTC.

The chain combines TRBV19 with TRBJ1-3; D gene unclear. The CDR3 has 16 amino acids. Trimming cost V 0 bases and J 0 bases, with 9 bases left between them. Per germline, CDR1 LNHDA and CDR2 SQIVND (reference sequence). This CDR3 reads CASSIDLAGSGNTIYF. The DNA for the CDR3 is TGTGCCAGTAGTATAGATCTGGCAGGCTCTGGAAACACCATATATTTT.

This rearrangement joins TRBV18 to TRBJ2-5, with a weak D call TRBD2 (7 bases). The CDR3 has 14 amino acids. CDR1 is KGHSH, CDR2 LQKENI, per germline. Trimming pared 2 bases from V and 2 bases from J, leaving 9 bases between. This CDR3 reads CASSPEGGQETQYF. The CDR3 bases are TGTGCCAGCTCACCAGAGGGGGGGCAAGAGACCCAGTACTTC.

The chain links TRBV5-1 to TRBJ2-1; D not resolved. Germline CDR1 reads SGHRS; CDR2 reads YFSETQ. V was shortened by 3 bases and J by 0 bases, with 13 bases between the two germline ends. The CDR3 length is 16 residues. The CDR3 DNA reads as TGCGCCAGCAGCTCTAGGACGTCCTCCTCCTACAATGAGCAGTTCTTC. Protein product: CASSSRTSSSYNEQFF.

This chain connects TRBV30 to TRBJ2-7; D unresolved. Trimming stripped 2 bases from V and 6 bases from J, with 5 bases between. The CDR3 length is 10 residues. The germline V gene encodes CDR1 GTSNPN and CDR2 SVGIG (reference sequence). In DNA, the CDR3 is TGTGCCTGGAGTCGAAGCGAGCAGTACTTC. Translating it yields CAWSRSEQYF.

This chain joins TRBV30 and TRBJ1-5; D gene uncertain. V was pared by 7 bases and J by 6 bases, with 16 bases between. Looked up from germline, CDR1 is GTSNPN and CDR2 is SVGIG (reference sequence). The CDR3 has 13 amino acids. In DNA form, the CDR3 reads TGTGCCTTCAGCGGGCAGAGCGGTCAGCCCCAGCATTTT. Translation: CAFSGQSGQPQHF.

The chain employs TRBV13 and TRBJ2-5; D is unclear. V dropped 0 bases and J dropped 3 bases, with 11 bases sitting between them. Germline CDR1 PRHDT, CDR2 FYEKMQ (reference sequence). The CDR3 totals 15 residues. CDR3 sequence: CASSLGRSNKETQYF. The DNA for the CDR3 is TGTGCCAGCAGCTTAGGGAGGAGCAACAAAGAGACCCAGTACTTC.

The genes are TRBV5-1 and TRBJ2-1, with 9 positions matching TRBD2. CDR1 and CDR2 from the germline V gene are SGHRS and YFSETQ. There are 13 residues in the CDR3. V lost 5 bases, J lost 7 bases, and 4 bases stayed unmatched. The DNA of the CDR3 is TGCGCCAGCAGAGCTAGCGGGAATAATGAGCAGTTCTTC. This translates into CASRASGNNEQFF. The complete variable domain, with remaining parts taken from reference TRBV5-1 and TRBJ2-1, reads KAGVTQTPRYLIKTRGQQVTLSCSPISGHRSVSWYQQTPGQGLQFLFEYFSETQRNKGNFPGRFSGRQFSNSRSEMNVSTLELGDSALYLCASRASGNNEQFFGPGTRLTVL.

This chain uses TRBV28 with TRBJ1-1; 7 bases are shared with TRBD1. The CDR3 runs to 16 residues. Trimming took 5 bases from V and 7 from J; bases not matched to a gene: 16. Germline V gives CDR1 MDHEN, CDR2 SYDVKM. The CDR3 loop reads CASSPVRGGRGSEAFF. The CDR3 DNA reads as TGTGCCAGCAGTCCCGTAAGGGGGGGCAGGGGGAGTGAAGCTTTCTTT.

This clone came up a few times. The chain joins TRBV6-6 to TRBJ2-1; TRBD1 agrees at 8 bases. V lost 6 bases, J lost 9 bases, and 4 bases stayed unmatched. Germline V gene data show CDR1 as MNHNY and CDR2 as SVGAGI (reference sequence). The CDR3 length is 12 residues. The CDR3: CASRLDRGEQFF. The DNA of the CDR3 is TGTGCCAGCAGACTTGACAGGGGTGAGCAGTTCTTC.

This clone occurred a few times. The V call is TRBV9, the J call TRBJ2-2, with D tentatively TRBD2 (6 bases). This CDR3 has 14 amino acids. V was clipped by 7 bases and J by 2 bases, with 12 bases between them. In germline, CDR1 is SGDLS, CDR2 YYNGEE. The CDR3 DNA reads TGTGCCAGCGCCCGGGACTTTAACACCGGGGAGCTGTTTTTT. The encoded protein is CASARDFNTGELFF.

The rearrangement joins TRBV7-2 to TRBJ2-3, with 8 bases fitting TRBD1. CDR1 SGHTA and CDR2 FQGNSA come from the germline V gene. The CDR3 sequence is 18 residues long. After removal of 0 bases from V and 0 bases from J, the junction contained 8 bases not matched to a gene. The CDR3 reads CASSLAFSGGGSTDTQYF. CDR3 nucleotides: TGTGCCAGCAGCTTAGCCTTCTCAGGGGGCGGAAGCACAGATACGCAGTATTTT.

The chain has TRBV9 and TRBJ2-1; TRBD1 matches at 12 bases. Germline V CDR1 and CDR2: SGDLS, YYNGEE. Germline trimming cut 3 bases from V and 8 bases from J; bases unmatched to any gene: 6. This CDR3 spans 15 amino acids. The CDR3 DNA reads as TGTGCCAGCAGCGCCCGGGACAGGGGGCGGGATGAGCAGTTCTTC. This sequence encodes CASSARDRGRDEQFF.

This clone was observed a few times. The chain combines TRBV11-3 with TRBJ2-2, with D tentatively TRBD2 (6 bases). Trimming stripped 3 bases from V and 2 bases from J, with 10 bases between. Germline assignment: CDR1 SGHNT and CDR2 YENEEA. This CDR3 is 15 amino acids long. The CDR3 region is CASSFGRGNTGELFF. CDR3 nucleotide sequence: TGTGCCAGCAGCTTCGGGCGGGGTAACACCGGGGAGCTGTTTTTT.

The chain recombines TRBV6-5 with TRBJ1-1; TRBD1 matches at 7 bases. This CDR3 is built from 15 residues. With 6 bases clipped from V and 0 bases from J, the junction kept 7 bases outside the gene matches. Germline loops: CDR1 MNHEY, CDR2 SVGAGI. The DNA for the CDR3 is TGTGCCAGCAGCACACAGGGGCTGGTGAACACTGAAGCTTTCTTT. Its translation: CASSTQGLVNTEAFF.

The chain couples TRBV6-5 to TRBJ2-7; TRBD2 aligns across 11 bases. Per germline, CDR1 MNHEY and CDR2 SVGAGI. The CDR3 length is 15 residues. With V trimmed by 5 bases and J by 3 bases, 6 bases remained unmatched. CDR3 nucleotides: TGTGCCAGCAGTGCCCGGGGGACTAGCGGCTACGAGCAGTACTTC. Translated: CASSARGTSGYEQYF.

The table lists this clone with a count of one. The chain combines TRBV6-5 with TRBJ1-2; no definite D call. V was shortened by 6 bases and J by 8 bases, with 19 bases between the two germline ends. The CDR3 loop spans 14 amino acids. Germline CDR1 and CDR2: MNHEY and SVGAGI. For the CDR3, the DNA is TGTGCCAGCAGACTCCATGCGAGGGCCGGCGGCTACACCTTC. As protein: CASRLHARAGGYTF.

The chain combines TRBV5-4 with TRBJ2-2; D possibly matches TRBD1 or TRBD2 (5 bases each). This CDR3 region has 16 residues. Germline V gene data show CDR1 as SGHNT and CDR2 as YYREEE (reference sequence). V was shortened by 4 bases and J by 0 bases, with 13 bases between the two germline ends. For the CDR3, the DNA is TGTGCCAGCAGCCCAATCGGGACGGCGAACACCGGGGAGCTGTTTTTT. It codes for CASSPIGTANTGELFF.

The rearrangement uses TRBV6-5 and TRBJ1-2, with no clear D. The CDR3 contains 15 residues. Germline CDR1 and CDR2: MNHEY and SVGAGI. The V end was cut by 4 bases, the J end by 8 bases, with 20 bases between. CDR3: CASSWSEERKGGYTF. In nucleotides, the CDR3 is TGTGCCAGCAGTTGGTCAGAAGAACGGAAAGGAGGCTACACCTTC.

This clone has a single count. The V gene is TRBV6-5, the J gene TRBJ2-5; perhaps TRBD1 as D (5 bases). This CDR3 has 14 amino acids. Germline V gene lookup returns CDR1 MNHEY and CDR2 SVGAGI. Trimming removed 4 bases from V and 5 bases from J, with 14 bases in between. As DNA, the CDR3 is TGTGCCAGCAGTTCCCGAAGGCCAGGGGAGACCCAGTACTTC. This sequence encodes CASSSRRPGETQYF.

The chain uses TRBV5-5 and TRBJ2-2; 9 nucleotides agree with TRBD1. CDR3 length: 17 amino acids. With 0 bases clipped from V and 1 base from J, the junction kept 4 bases outside the gene matches. Germline CDR1 and CDR2: SGHKS and YYEKEE (reference sequence). CDR3: CASSLGGTGLNTGELFF. CDR3 DNA: TGTGCCAGCAGCTTGGGTGGGACAGGGTTGAACACCGGGGAGCTGTTTTTT. Using reference TRBV5-5 and TRBJ2-2 for the parts outside the CDR3, the full variable domain is DAGVTQSPTHLIKTRGQQVTLRCSPISGHKSVSWYQQVLGQGPQFIFQYYEKEERGRGNFPDRFSARQFPNYSSELNVNALLLGDSALYLCASSLGGTGLNTGELFFGEGSRLTVL.

The chain joins TRBV4-1 to TRBJ2-5, with 9 bases that match TRBD1. CDR1 is MGHRA and CDR2 is YSYEKL in the germline V gene. Trimming cost V 3 bases and J 5 bases; bases outside gene matches: 10. This CDR3 spans 16 amino acids. The CDR3 spells CASSQFGTGKLETQYF. CDR3 nucleotides: TGCGCCAGCAGCCAGTTCGGGACAGGGAAACTGGAGACCCAGTACTTC.

The chain combines TRBV6-6 with TRBJ1-5, with TRBD1 matching 8 bases. Germline trimming cut 6 bases from V and 5 bases from J; bases unmatched to any gene: 6. CDR1 MNHNY and CDR2 SVGAGI come from the germline V gene (reference sequence). This CDR3 has 14 residues. CDR3 in DNA: TGTGCCAGCAGCCTAGGACAGGGAGATCAGCCCCAGCATTTT. Its translation: CASSLGQGDQPQHF.

J is TRBJ2-7 and V is TRBV11-2; TRBD2 matches at 12 bases. CDR3 length equals 16 residues. Unmatched junction bases numbered 8, after V lost 5 bases and J lost 3 bases. CDR1 is SGHAT and CDR2 is FQNNGV in the germline V gene. CDR3 DNA: TGTGCCAGCAGCACCCCTAGCGGGAGGGCCTTCTACGAGCAGTACTTC. This encodes CASSTPSGRAFYEQYF.

The chain combines TRBV11-2 with TRBJ2-3; D gene unclear. The CDR3 is made up of 15 amino acids. Looked up from germline, CDR1 is SGHAT and CDR2 is FQNNGV. Trimming pared 1 base from V and 2 bases from J, leaving 10 bases between. The CDR3 sequence: CASSLGHTLTDTQYF. CDR3 DNA sequence: TGTGCCAGCAGCTTAGGACACACACTCACAGATACGCAGTATTTT.

The chain is built from TRBV5-8 and TRBJ2-7; TRBD1 aligns across 9 bases. The length of the CDR3 is 14 residues. Per the germline V gene, CDR1 is SGHTS and CDR2 is YDEGEE. After removal of 5 bases from V and 2 bases from J, the junction contained 5 bases not matched to a gene. The CDR3 reads CASRPTGGPYEQYF. Here the CDR3 DNA reads TGTGCCAGCAGACCAACAGGGGGCCCCTACGAGCAGTACTTC.